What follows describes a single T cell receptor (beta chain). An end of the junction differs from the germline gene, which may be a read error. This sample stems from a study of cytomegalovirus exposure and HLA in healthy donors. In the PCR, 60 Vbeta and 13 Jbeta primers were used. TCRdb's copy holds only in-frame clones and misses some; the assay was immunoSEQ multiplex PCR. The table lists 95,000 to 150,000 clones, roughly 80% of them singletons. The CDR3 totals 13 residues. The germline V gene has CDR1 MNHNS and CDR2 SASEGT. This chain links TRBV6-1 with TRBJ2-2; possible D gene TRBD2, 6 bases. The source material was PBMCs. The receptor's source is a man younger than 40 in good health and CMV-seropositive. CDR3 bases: TGTGCCAGCAGGGAAGCTAGCGCCGGGGAGCTGTTTTTT. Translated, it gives CASREASAGELFF.